This paragraph reports one TCR beta chain. Its antigen is not identified. Those who donated, Caucasian adults without exception, all lived in Nashville, Tennessee. The CDR3 loop spans 19 amino acids. V was clipped by 7 bases and J by 4 bases; unmatched bases: 19. Looked up from germline, CDR1 is SGHTA and CDR2 is FQGNSA. This sample was included in a study of shared clonotypes between healthy human individuals. Study in general: Per donor, three plates held CD4 naive cells, three held CD4 memory, two held CD8 naive and one held CD8 memory. General study points: Generally, naive subsets came out with larger estimated richness than memory subsets.

Clones were sequenced by immunoSEQ multiplex PCR, and TCRdb holds only the in-frame ones, with some missing. This table has about 2.4 million clones, 80% to 95% appearing once. This chain uses TRBV7-2 with TRBJ2-1, with 10 nucleotides matching TRBD2. Input material: naive CD4+ T cells from PBMCs. Subset noted: CD45RA+ positively selected. This TCR was recovered from a man younger than 30 in good health. Some clones in this sample may be carry-over from other donors' samples. The CDR3 DNA sequence: TGTGCCAGCACCCCGGCAGGGGGAACTCCTAGCGGGAGTTACAATGAGCAGTTCTTC. Amino acid sequence: CASTPAGGTPSGSYNEQFF. Supplemented by reference TRBV7-2 and TRBJ2-1, the full variable domain reads GAGVSQSPSNKVTEKGKDVELRCDPISGHTALYWYRQSLGQGLEFLIYFQGNSAPDKSGLPSDRFSAERTGGSVSTLTIQRTQQEDSAVYLCASTPAGGTPSGSYNEQFFGPGTRLTVL.